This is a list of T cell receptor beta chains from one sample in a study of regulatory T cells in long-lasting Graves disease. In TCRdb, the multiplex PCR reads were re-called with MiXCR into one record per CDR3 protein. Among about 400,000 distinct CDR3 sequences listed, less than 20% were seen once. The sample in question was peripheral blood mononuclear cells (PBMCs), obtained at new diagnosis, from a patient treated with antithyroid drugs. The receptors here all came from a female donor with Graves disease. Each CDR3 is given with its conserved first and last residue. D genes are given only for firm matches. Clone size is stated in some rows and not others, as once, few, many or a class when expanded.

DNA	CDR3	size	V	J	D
TGTGCCAGCAGTTTAGTAGGGGTCCGCTCTGGAAACACCATATATTTT	CASSLVGVRSGNTIYF	many	TRBV28	TRBJ1-3	.
TGTGCCAGTAGTATGCCGGGACTAGCGGGGTGGGGGTCCTACAATGAGCAGTTCTTC	CASSMPGLAGWGSYNEQFF	many	TRBV19	TRBJ2-1	TRBD2
TGTGCCAGCAGCGGCATCGAAGAAGAGACCCAGTACTTC	CASSGIEEETQYF	.	TRBV9	TRBJ2-5	.
TGCAGCGCCAAACTAGCGGGGGGCTACGAGCAGTACTTC	CSAKLAGGYEQYF	.	TRBV29-1	TRBJ2-7	TRBD2
TGTGCCAGCAGCCTAGGCAGGGGGCAGGCTGAAGCTTTCTTT	CASSLGRGQAEAFF	many	TRBV11-1	TRBJ1-1	TRBD1
TGTGCCAGCAGCTCCGATACGGCGGGGGTAACCGGGGAGCTGTTTTTT	CASSSDTAGVTGELFF	.	TRBV7-2	TRBJ2-2	TRBD2
TGTGCCAGCAGTTCCCCCCGTAGCGGGAGGGCCTATGAGCAGTTCTTC	CASSSPRSGRAYEQFF	many	TRBV12-3/TRBV12-4	TRBJ2-1	TRBD2
TGTGCCAGCAGTCGGCCCTCCTACGAGCAGTACTTC	CASSRPSYEQYF	many	TRBV28	TRBJ2-7	.
TGTGCCAGCAGCCATGACAACTACGGGCAGTACTTC	CASSHDNYGQYF	many	TRBV4-2	TRBJ2-7	.
TGCGCCAGCAGTGAAACCTCTTCGATCACAGATACGCAGTATTTT	CASSETSSITDTQYF	many	TRBV10-1	TRBJ2-3	.
TGTGCCAGCAGCGTAGAAGCGGGGTCAGGTATGACCCAGTACTTC	CASSVEAGSGMTQYF	many	TRBV9	TRBJ2-5	TRBD2
TGTGCCAGCAGTTACTCACCGGGACAGGGGCCGCTACCGTCGAATCAGCCCCAGCATTTT	CASSYSPGQGPLPSNQPQHF	.	TRBV6-2/TRBV6-3	TRBJ1-5	TRBD1
TGTGCCAGCAGCCAAACAGGGGGCAGAGCTAATGAAAAACTGTTTTTT	CASSQTGGRANEKLFF	many	TRBV6-1	TRBJ1-4	TRBD1
TGTGCCAGCAGTGTTTCCGGTCAGCCCCAGCATTTT	CASSVSGQPQHF	.	TRBV2	TRBJ1-5	.
TGCAGCGTTGGCCAGAAAACCTCCTTTACTAACTATGGCTACACCTTC	CSVGQKTSFTNYGYTF	many	TRBV29-1	TRBJ1-2	.
TGTGCCAGCAGTTTTACTTGGCTTGCGGGACATATGAGAGAGACCCAGTACTTC	CASSFTWLAGHMRETQYF	many	TRBV12-3/TRBV12-4	TRBJ2-5	.
TGTGCCAGCAGCGTATACACAGGGGAGGACACCATATATTTT	CASSVYTGEDTIYF	many	TRBV9	TRBJ1-3	TRBD1
TGTGCTAGTGGTTTGGTAACCGGGACAGCCCAAGAGACCCAGTACTTC	CASGLVTGTAQETQYF	.	TRBV12-5	TRBJ2-5	TRBD1
TGTGCCACCAGCAGAGATTCGGTGGCGTACGAGCAGTACTTC	CATSRDSVAYEQYF	.	TRBV15	TRBJ2-7	.
TGTGCCAGCAGTCACACCGGGACGGATGAAAAACTGTTTTTT	CASSHTGTDEKLFF	many	TRBV12-3/TRBV12-4	TRBJ1-4	.
TGCGCCAGCAGCTCCCTAGCAGATAGCACAGATACGCAGTATTTT	CASSSLADSTDTQYF	.	TRBV5-1	TRBJ2-3	.
TGTGCCAGTAGGCCGAGCAGGGGACAGGATGAAAAACTGTTTTTT	CASRPSRGQDEKLFF	many	TRBV19	TRBJ1-4	TRBD1
TGTGCCAGCAGTTCCCGGACAGACCCCACAGATACGCAGTATTTT	CASSSRTDPTDTQYF	.	TRBV12-3/TRBV12-4	TRBJ2-3	.
TGTGCCAGCACATCCCCCAACGGGGAGCTGTTTTTT	CASTSPNGELFF	many	TRBV27	TRBJ2-2	.
TGCAGTGCTTCGAAGCCCCAGGGCGGTGAGCAGTTCTTC	CSASKPQGGEQFF	few	TRBV20-1	TRBJ2-1	.
TGTGCCAGCAGCTCGGGACTAGCGGGAGTCAGTGAGCAGTTCTTC	CASSSGLAGVSEQFF	many	TRBV7-2	TRBJ2-1	TRBD2
TGTGCCAGCAGCTCGGAGCTAGCGGGAGAGGTTGTTAAAGAGACCCAGTACTTC	CASSSELAGEVVKETQYF	many	TRBV7-6	TRBJ2-5	TRBD2
TGTGCCAGCAGAGACCTGTACGAGCAGTACTTC	CASRDLYEQYF	many	TRBV6-1	TRBJ2-7	.
TGTGCCAGCAGTTTATATTTGGGGTCTTTGGATCAGCCCCAGCATTTT	CASSLYLGSLDQPQHF	many	TRBV28	TRBJ1-5	.
TGTGCCAGCAGTTTTGGGATCCGGGGTGCCACTGAAGCTTTCTTT	CASSFGIRGATEAFF	many	TRBV28	TRBJ1-1	.
TGTGCCAGCAGTATCCAACAAGGTAGATCTGAAGCTTTCTTT	CASSIQQGRSEAFF	many	TRBV2	TRBJ1-1	.
TGCAGCATTCCTACCCGGGTGGGGGGCACTGAAGCTTTCTTT	CSIPTRVGGTEAFF	.	TRBV29-1	TRBJ1-1	.
TGTGCCAGCAGCTTGTATGGGGGGCAGAGGTTTCTCACTGAAGCTTTCTTT	CASSLYGGQRFLTEAFF	many	TRBV5-5	TRBJ1-1	.
TGCAGCGGAGGTAGAACGCTGACTGACGAGCAGTACTTC	CSGGRTLTDEQYF	many	TRBV29-1	TRBJ2-7	.
TGTGCCAGCAGCCGTGGGCTCGAGGGACTAGCCAGTAGAGAGACCCAGTACTTC	CASSRGLEGLASRETQYF	many	TRBV13	TRBJ2-5	TRBD2
TGTGCCAGCAGTCGGATACGGACTAGCGGGAGGGCCGATTCATATGAGCAGTTCTTC	CASSRIRTSGRADSYEQFF	many	TRBV6-1	TRBJ2-1	TRBD2
TGCGCCAGCAGTGGATTCGCGGGACGGTTGTCAAATACGCAGTATTTT	CASSGFAGRLSNTQYF	many	TRBV10-1	TRBJ2-3	.
TGTGCCAGCAGCTCCAGGGACTGGGGCAATGAGCAGTTCTTC	CASSSRDWGNEQFF	many	TRBV7-2	TRBJ2-1	.
TGTGCCAGTAGTGGACTAGCGGGAGGGGAGCAGTTCTTC	CASSGLAGGEQFF	many	TRBV19	TRBJ2-1	TRBD2